This T cell receptor beta chain was sequenced for a study of T cell changes during pregnancy in multiple sclerosis. The CDR3 is 14 residues long. Trimming took 4 bases from V and 5 from J; bases not matched to a gene: 5. The germline V gene encodes CDR1 MNHNS and CDR2 SASEGT. The protocol was immunoSEQ multiplex PCR, while the TCRdb copy is restricted to in-frame clones and leaves out a portion. The sample carries approximately 20,000 clones, approximately 84% recorded once. The sequence came from a female donor with multiple sclerosis, enrolled in a pregnancy study. Sequenced here: CD8+ T cells from peripheral blood mononuclear cells, sampled after pregnancy. The chain is built from TRBV6-1 and TRBJ1-1; 9 bases match TRBD1. CDR3 nucleotide sequence: TGTGCCAGCAGTGCCGGGACAGGGCGAACTGAAGCTTTCTTT. Amino acid sequence: CASSAGTGRTEAFF.